This passage covers 29 T cell receptor beta chains from one sample sequenced in a study of shared clonotypes between healthy human individuals. Some clones are missing from TCRdb's copy, which holds only in-frame ones; the method was immunoSEQ multiplex PCR. The table shows around 1,100,000 clones, with roughly 77% occurring only once. Sequenced material: memory CD4+ T cells from PBMCs. Subset given: CD45RA-negative fraction. The receptors originated from a man aged 18 to 35 in good health. Some clones in this sample may be carry-over from other donors' samples.

This clone has just a few counts. This CDR3 is also generated by other DNA sequences in the sample. J is TRBJ1-1 and V is TRBV18; no reliable D call. Trimming cost V 3 bases and J 2 bases, with 7 bases left between them. CDR3 length: 13 amino acids. Germline CDR1 and CDR2: KGHSH and LQKENI. The CDR3 DNA reads TGTGCCAGCTCACCGAACTCTAACACTGAAGCTTTCTTT. This encodes CASSPNSNTEAFF.

CDR3: CASSMGQGVPEQYF. The CDR3 DNA sequence: TGTGCCAGTAGTATGGGACAGGGTGTTCCGGAGCAGTACTTC. The chain is built from TRBV19 and TRBJ2-7; 9 bases are shared with TRBD1. With 3 bases clipped from V and 7 bases from J, the junction kept 7 bases outside the gene matches. The CDR3 is 14 residues long. Looked up from germline, CDR1 is LNHDA and CDR2 is SQIVND (reference sequence).

The chain links TRBV11-2 to TRBJ2-7; D not certain. Looked up from germline, CDR1 is SGHAT and CDR2 is FQNNGV. This CDR3 has 15 amino acids. With 1 base removed from V and 2 bases from J, the gap between germline ends came to 12 bases. The CDR3 DNA sequence: TGTGCCAGCAGCTTAGTAGGGCTTACAACCTACGAGCAGTACTTC. It yields the protein CASSLVGLTTYEQYF.

The V and J genes are TRBV15 and TRBJ1-1, with TRBD1 identical over 9 bases. Trimming took 1 base from V and 4 from J; bases not matched to a gene: 4. The CDR3 totals 15 residues. Germline V gives CDR1 LNHNV, CDR2 YYDKDF (reference sequence). The CDR3 coding sequence is TGTGCCACCAGCAGAGGATTGGACAGGGGCACTGAAGCTTTCTTT. Amino acids: CATSRGLDRGTEAFF. The whole variable domain, remainder taken from reference TRBV15 and TRBJ1-1, is DAMVIQNPRYQVTQFGKPVTLSCSQTLNHNVMYWYQQKSSQAPKLLFHYYDKDFNNEADTPDNFQSRRPNTSFCFLDIRSPGLGDTAMYLCATSRGLDRGTEAFFGQGTRLTVV.

This chain links TRBV30 with TRBJ1-4; possibly TRBD1 for D (6 bases). Trimming shortened V by 4 bases and J by 8 bases, and 20 bases separated the two germline ends. CDR1 is GTSNPN and CDR2 is SVGIG in the germline V gene (reference sequence). This CDR3 is 15 amino acids long. Here the CDR3 DNA reads TGTGCCTGGAACATGGGGGGGACAACAGCCGAAAAACTGTTTTTT. Translating gives CAWNMGGTTAEKLFF.

In the case of this clone: At the DNA level, this CDR3 is encoded by other sequences in the same sample as well. The V gene is TRBV11-2, the J gene TRBJ1-5, with a tentative D call TRBD1 (6 bases). Trimming shortened V by 5 bases and J by 1 base, and 9 bases separated the two germline ends. Germline V lookup: CDR1 SGHAT, CDR2 FQNNGV. The CDR3 totals 14 residues. CDR3 in amino acids: CASSLTGSNQPQHF. The CDR3 DNA sequence: TGTGCCAGCAGCCTTACAGGGAGCAATCAGCCCCAGCATTTT.

Remarks on this clone: The same CDR3 also results from other DNA sequences found in this sample. J is TRBJ2-5 and V is TRBV28; 10 bases are a match to TRBD1. There are 13 residues in the CDR3. CDR1 MDHEN and CDR2 SYDVKM come from the germline V gene. J was trimmed by 4 bases and V by 9 bases; bases with no gene match: 5. The CDR3 DNA is TGTGCCAGTAGACAGGGGGCGCGAGAGACCCAGTACTTC. It codes for CASRQGARETQYF.

This clone came up a few times. This sequence joins TRBV6-5 and TRBJ1-4; 7 nucleotides agree with TRBD1. This CDR3 is 14 amino acids long. V was clipped by 6 bases and J by 6 bases; unmatched bases: 7. The germline V gene encodes CDR1 MNHEY and CDR2 SVGAGI. CDR3 residues: CASSPTGRDEKLFF. The CDR3 bases are TGTGCCAGCAGCCCGACAGGGAGGGATGAAAAACTGTTTTTT.

V usage is TRBV6-4 and J usage is TRBJ2-7; the D gene is possibly TRBD2 (5 bases). This CDR3 contains 16 residues. Per germline, CDR1 MRHNA and CDR2 SNTAGT. The V end lost 0 bases, the J end lost 6 bases, and 18 bases lay between the germline ends. CDR3 nucleotide sequence: TGTGCCAGCAGTGACTCTCCTAGCAGACCCCTCCGCGAGCAGTACTTC. It is translated as CASSDSPSRPLREQYF.

This chain uses TRBV7-2 with TRBJ2-1, with D possibly being TRBD1 or TRBD2 (5 bases each). Between the trimmed V and J ends, which lost 4 bases and 4 bases, there was a span of 8 bases. The CDR3 spans 13 residues. Germline V CDR1 and CDR2: SGHTA, FQGNSA. CDR3 coding DNA: TGTGCCAGCAGCTCCGGGGCATACAATGAGCAGTTCTTC. Amino acid sequence: CASSSGAYNEQFF. The full variable domain, completed using reference TRBV7-2 and TRBJ2-1, is GAGVSQSPSNKVTEKGKDVELRCDPISGHTALYWYRQSLGQGLEFLIYFQGNSAPDKSGLPSDRFSAERTGGSVSTLTIQRTQQEDSAVYLCASSSGAYNEQFFGPGTRLTVL.

V is TRBV2 and J is TRBJ2-7; 8 nucleotides line up with TRBD2. J lost 6 bases, V lost 6 bases, and 7 bases had no gene match. Per the germline V gene, CDR1 is SNHLY and CDR2 is FYNNEI. This CDR3 spans 13 amino acids. CDR3 region: CASRVLAGSEQYF. The DNA for the CDR3 is TGTGCCAGCAGGGTCCTAGCGGGTTCCGAGCAGTACTTC.

The chain has TRBV5-1 and TRBJ1-4; tentative D call: TRBD1 (6 bases). V lost 2 bases to trimming and J lost 2 bases, with 10 bases between them. Germline CDR1 reads SGHRS; CDR2 reads YFSETQ. This CDR3 is 15 amino acids long. CDR3 coding DNA: TGCGCCAGCAGCTTCAGGCAGGGGACTAATGAAAAACTGTTTTTT. It is translated as CASSFRQGTNEKLFF.

CDR3 protein: CASRAEGTGELFF. The CDR3 DNA reads as TGTGCCAGCAGGGCCGAGGGGACCGGGGAGCTGTTTTTT. The chain links TRBV6-1 to TRBJ2-2; D may be TRBD1 or TRBD2 (5 bases each). Germline values: CDR1 MNHNS, CDR2 SASEGT. The CDR3 has 13 residues. Trimming took off 6 bases at V and 5 bases at J, with 10 bases between the two ends.

The chain couples TRBV7-2 to TRBJ1-5; D remains unclear. The V gene lost 1 base and the J gene lost 4 bases, with 14 bases spanning the gap. This CDR3 is built from 16 residues. Germline CDR1 reads SGHTA; CDR2 reads FQGNSA. CDR3 DNA sequence: TGTGCCAGCAGCTTAGTTCCCGCAGTGGGGAATCAGCCCCAGCATTTT. Protein: CASSLVPAVGNQPQHF.

Comment on this clone: Within the sample, other DNA sequences also encode this same CDR3. This chain joins TRBV7-8 and TRBJ1-1; no definite D call. Trimming cost V 1 base and J 5 bases, with 5 bases left between them. This CDR3 has 12 amino acids. CDR1 is SGHVS and CDR2 is FQNEAQ in the germline V gene. In DNA, the CDR3 is TGTGCCAGCAGCTTAGGAAGGACTGAAGCTTTCTTT. It encodes CASSLGRTEAFF.

The V gene is TRBV19, the J gene TRBJ2-6; tentatively, D is TRBD1 (5 bases). Germline V gene sequence: CDR1 LNHDA, CDR2 SQIVND (reference sequence). The CDR3 is made up of 15 amino acids. The V and J ends lost 6 bases and 0 bases respectively, with 9 bases between them. CDR3 DNA: TGTGCCAGTAGGGGGCTTGCCTCTGGGGCCAACGTCCTGACTTTC. Its protein is CASRGLASGANVLTF.

This clone turned up a few times. V gene TRBV7-3 combines with J gene TRBJ2-6, with 11 bases aligning to TRBD2. This CDR3 has 16 residues. The germline CDR1 and CDR2 sequences are SGHTA and FQGTGA. The V segment lost 5 bases and the J segment 4 bases; nucleotides outside the gene matches: 4. The DNA of the CDR3 is TGTGCCAGCAGCGTAGGGACTAGCGGCGGGGCCAACGTCCTGACTTTC. It specifies CASSVGTSGGANVLTF. The entire variable domain, with the rest obtained from reference TRBV7-3 and TRBJ2-6, is as follows: GAGVSQTPSNKVTEKGKYVELRCDPISGHTALYWYRQSLGQGPEFLIYFQGTGAADDSGLPNDRFFAVRPEGSVSTLKIQRTERGDSAVYLCASSVGTSGGANVLTFGAGSRLTVL.

V usage is TRBV6-5 and J usage is TRBJ2-3; D uncertain. This CDR3 is built from 15 residues. The germline gives CDR1 MNHEY, CDR2 SVGAGI. V was cut by 6 bases and J by 4 bases, with 17 bases left in between. CDR3 loop: CASSRSPYSADTQYF. The CDR3 bases are TGTGCCAGCAGCCGCTCACCTTACAGCGCAGATACGCAGTATTTT.

V usage is TRBV11-2 and J usage is TRBJ2-5; 8 bases match TRBD2. The CDR3 length is 17 residues. Unmatched junction bases numbered 12, after V lost 0 bases and J lost 6 bases. Germline loops: CDR1 SGHAT, CDR2 FQNNGV. In DNA, the CDR3 is TGTGCCAGCAGCTTAGAGGGGGCCGGGAGGGCCGGAAAGACCCAGTACTTC. Translated, it gives CASSLEGAGRAGKTQYF.

This clone has just one count. This rearrangement joins TRBV28 to TRBJ2-2; D could derive from TRBD1 or TRBD2 (6 bases each). CDR3 length: 18 amino acids. Trimming took off 1 base at V and 1 base at J, with 16 bases between the two ends. Germline V lookup: CDR1 MDHEN, CDR2 SYDVKM. The CDR3 DNA reads as TGTGCCAGCAGTTTATTCCCCGGAGGGGGGCTGAACACCGGGGAGCTGTTTTTT. Protein sequence: CASSLFPGGGLNTGELFF.

This clone was seen only a few times. Other DNA sequences within the sample encode an identical CDR3. The J gene is TRBJ1-2, the V gene TRBV28, with D unclear. Germline CDR1 is MDHEN and CDR2 is SYDVKM. This CDR3 has 14 amino acids. V dropped 3 bases and J dropped 0 bases, with 8 bases sitting between them. In DNA, the CDR3 is TGTGCCAGCAGTTTGCCCGGAGCTAACTATGGCTACACCTTC. Encoded protein: CASSLPGANYGYTF.

This clone was seen more than once but under ten times. The rearrangement joins TRBV20-1 to TRBJ1-1; D gene ambiguous. The germline CDR1 and CDR2 sequences are DFQATT and SNEGSKA (reference sequence). The CDR3 loop spans 11 amino acids. Trimming pared 3 bases from V and 8 bases from J, leaving 10 bases between. Written as DNA, the CDR3 is TGCAGTGCTAGGGACGCGCAAGAAGCTTTCTTT. Amino acids: CSARDAQEAFF.

The chain links TRBV28 to TRBJ2-3; D is perhaps TRBD2 (6 bases). Trimming stripped 9 bases from V and 3 bases from J, with 10 bases between. Germline assignment: CDR1 MDHEN and CDR2 SYDVKM. The CDR3 covers 12 residues. In DNA, the CDR3 is TGTGCCAGTGGGACTCCGACAGATACGCAGTATTTT. It translates to CASGTPTDTQYF.

The V and J genes are TRBV5-1 and TRBJ2-5, with D possibly being TRBD2 (5 bases). The CDR3 runs to 14 residues. The germline V gene has CDR1 SGHRS and CDR2 YFSETQ. V shed 4 bases and J shed 5 bases, with 15 bases lying between them. The CDR3 DNA follows: TGCGCCAGCAGCGCGGACTTGGTGTGGGAGACCCAGTACTTC. Protein: CASSADLVWETQYF.

About this clone itself: The same CDR3 is also encoded by other DNA sequences in this sample. J is TRBJ2-3 and V is TRBV5-1; D gene uncertain. The CDR3 spans 12 residues. V was pared by 2 bases and J by 2 bases, with 3 bases between. The germline gives CDR1 SGHRS, CDR2 YFSETQ. The CDR3 protein is CASSFNTDTQYF. CDR3 bases: TGCGCCAGCAGCTTCAACACAGATACGCAGTATTTT.

The genes are TRBV7-2 and TRBJ1-1, with D perhaps TRBD1 (5 bases). The germline V and J ends were trimmed by 3 bases and 7 bases, with 12 bases remaining between them. CDR3 length: 13 residues. From germline, CDR1 is SGHTA and CDR2 FQGNSA. In nucleotides, the CDR3 is TGTGCCAGCAGCTTGGGCAGGGATCTTGAAGCTTTCTTT. Protein product: CASSLGRDLEAFF.

The V call is TRBV5-1, the J call TRBJ2-3, with 11 bases matching TRBD2. The V gene's germline CDR1 is SGHRS and CDR2 YFSETQ. V shed 6 bases, J shed 5 bases, and the junction held 8 bases outside the gene matches. The CDR3 is 15 residues long. The chain's CDR3 is CASTFSGRAGDTQYF. The CDR3 nucleotides read TGCGCCAGCACCTTTAGCGGGAGGGCCGGAGATACGCAGTATTTT.

The chain links TRBV5-4 to TRBJ1-1, with 8 nucleotides matching TRBD1. V was clipped by 3 bases and J by 6 bases; unmatched bases: 7. The CDR3 covers 14 residues. CDR1 and CDR2 (germline): SGHNT, YYREEE (reference sequence). The CDR3 here is CASSYPDRGAEAFF. As DNA, the CDR3 is TGTGCCAGCAGCTATCCTGACAGGGGAGCTGAAGCTTTCTTT.

Only one count was recorded for this clone. The chain carries TRBV30 and TRBJ2-5, with D unclear. The closer fit of TRBJ2-7 to the DNA end suggests the J call may be wrong. Per germline, CDR1 GTSNPN and CDR2 SVGIG (reference sequence). The CDR3 consists of 11 residues. The CDR3, as DNA: TGTGCCTGGAGTGTAACCTACGAGCAGTACTTC. It specifies CAWSVTYEQYF.